Below, 10 T cell receptor beta chains from the same sample are listed, as sequenced in a study of cytomegalovirus exposure and HLA in healthy donors. A multiplex PCR was run with 60 Vbeta primers and 13 Jbeta primers. The data were produced by immunoSEQ multiplex PCR, yet TCRdb's version contains in-frame clones alone and is incomplete. The sample carries some 200,000 clones, roughly 73% recorded once. The specimen sequenced was PBMCs. Source of these receptors: a female donor in good health and CMV-seronegative.

This chain connects TRBV9 to TRBJ1-1; D might be TRBD1 (5 bases). The length of the CDR3 is 13 residues. With 4 bases removed from V and 1 base from J, the gap between germline ends came to 8 bases. CDR1 is SGDLS and CDR2 is YYNGEE in the germline V gene. CDR3 residues: CASSYTGNTEAFF. For the CDR3, the DNA is TGTGCCAGCAGCTACACAGGGAACACTGAAGCTTTCTTT.

This sequence joins TRBV5-1 and TRBJ2-5; D is possibly TRBD2 (5 bases). The ends were cut back, 0 bases at V and 6 bases at J, with 9 bases in the middle. The CDR3 consists of 13 residues. Germline-derived CDR1 and CDR2 are SGHRS and YFSETQ. CDR3 sequence reads: CASSLDSGQTQYF. CDR3 bases: TGCGCCAGCAGCTTGGACAGCGGACAGACCCAGTACTTC.

The J gene is TRBJ2-2, the V gene TRBV2, with D maybe TRBD2 (5 bases). V was clipped by 3 bases and J by 3 bases, with 11 bases between them. Germline lookup yields CDR1 SNHLY and CDR2 FYNNEI. The CDR3 is made up of 15 amino acids. The CDR3 coding sequence is TGTGCCAGCAGTGAGAGAGGGTCGCACACCGGGGAGCTGTTTTTT. It specifies CASSERGSHTGELFF.

The chain combines TRBV30 with TRBJ1-6; TRBD1 is a possible D gene (6 bases). The V and J ends lost 3 bases and 9 bases respectively, with 12 bases between them. The CDR3 is 13 amino acids. Germline CDR1 is GTSNPN and CDR2 is SVGIG (reference sequence). CDR3 nucleotide sequence: TGTGCCTGGAGCCAAGGGGGTAGTTCACCCCTCCACTTT. This translates into CAWSQGGSSPLHF.

The genes are TRBV30 and TRBJ1-1; D is undetermined. This CDR3 comprises 11 residues. Germline CDR1 GTSNPN, CDR2 SVGIG (reference sequence). The V end was cut by 3 bases, the J end by 8 bases, with 10 bases between. CDR3 residues: CAWSYQTEAFF. CDR3 nucleotides: TGTGCCTGGAGCTATCAGACAGAAGCTTTCTTT.

The V and J genes are TRBV11-1 and TRBJ2-3; 9 bases are shared with TRBD2. Trimming removed 5 bases from V and 1 base from J; junction bases left unmatched: 4. The germline V gene encodes CDR1 SGHAT and CDR2 FQDESV (reference sequence). The CDR3 totals 15 residues. The CDR3 loop is CASSQKRGGTDTQYF. The CDR3 bases are TGTGCCAGCAGCCAAAAGCGGGGGGGCACAGATACGCAGTATTTT. Drawing the rest from reference TRBV11-1 and TRBJ2-3, the complete variable domain is EAEVAQSPRYKITEKSQAVAFWCDPISGHATLYWYRQILGQGPELLVQFQDESVVDDSQLPKDRFSAERLKGVDSTLKIQPAELGDSAMYLCASSQKRGGTDTQYFGPGTRLTVL.

This clone was counted once. The chain employs TRBV5-1 and TRBJ2-1; maybe TRBD2 (5 bases). The germline CDR1 and CDR2 sequences are SGHRS and YFSETQ. CDR3 length equals 14 residues. V lost 5 bases to trimming and J lost 7 bases, with 16 bases between them. The CDR3 spells CASSKGTTGNEQFF. CDR3 DNA sequence: TGCGCCAGCAGTAAAGGCACTACGGGGAATGAGCAGTTCTTC.

This chain links TRBV27 with TRBJ2-1, with TRBD2 matching over 14 bases. This CDR3 contains 18 residues. Germline V CDR1 and CDR2: MNHEY, SMNVEV (reference sequence). V shed 5 bases and J 0 bases; nucleotides not matched to a gene: 6. The CDR3, as DNA: TGTGCCAGCAGTCCGTGGACTAGCGGGAGGAGCTCCTACAATGAGCAGTTCTTC. Translation: CASSPWTSGRSSYNEQFF.

V gene TRBV5-1 combines with J gene TRBJ2-1; TRBD1 might be the D (6 bases). CDR3 size: 14 residues. Trimming shortened V by 0 bases and J by 5 bases, and 9 bases separated the two germline ends. CDR1 is SGHRS, CDR2 YFSETQ, per germline. The CDR3 nucleotides are TGCGCCAGCAGCTTGGAGGACAGCCACAATGAGCAGTTCTTC. Protein sequence: CASSLEDSHNEQFF.

The sample holds a few counts of this clone. The chain carries TRBV7-9 and TRBJ1-1; D gene uncertain. The CDR3 loop spans 15 amino acids. The ends were cut back, 4 bases at V and 1 base at J, with 13 bases in the middle. In germline, CDR1 is SEHNR, CDR2 FQNEAQ (reference sequence). The CDR3 region is CASSSQWSRNTEAFF. The CDR3 DNA is TGTGCCAGCAGCTCCCAGTGGTCTAGGAACACTGAAGCTTTCTTT.